Listed here is a single T cell receptor (beta chain). Its antigen remains unidentified. Base qualities are not provided; no much larger clone lies one nucleotide away. Trimming leaves V shorter by 4 bases and J shorter by 7 bases, with the junction holding 7 bases beyond the gene matches. CDR1 SGHRS and CDR2 YFSETQ were looked up in the germline V gene. The CDR3 starts with the cysteine, ends with the phenylalanine, and has 15 residues. Of the read, only the CDR3 DNA is kept; its 45 bases are in frame from base 1. The cohort comprised 710 or so healthy bone marrow donors. At the time of sampling, all cohort members were nominally healthy, though unrecorded immune exposures were likely present. CMV serostatus was recorded as positive for about 310 and negative for about 50% of the roughly 670 cohort members, whereas no CMV serostatus was recorded for the donor in question. A peripheral blood sample was collected from each donor, and TCR beta sequencing was performed on peripheral blood mononuclear cells. Genomic DNA extraction from the blood cell samples was performed with the Qiagen DNeasy Blood Extraction Kit.

The sample belongs to a study of cytomegalovirus exposure and HLA in healthy donors (dated by TCRdb to about 2017). The study in broad terms: An earlier analysis of 587 of the donors reported under 300 Gb of sequence data and around 100 million unique TCR beta sequences obtained from around 180 million T cells. Class I and class II HLA loci were covered by the typing at four-digit resolution. All discovery cohort repertoires had been generated using a single sequencing platform. About five DR-DQ haplotypes were treated as single units for association and clustering because of strong linkage in the cohort. The number of donors typed differed by locus, with roughly 620-630 for A, B, C, DRB1 and DQB1, over 500 for DQA1, under 610 for DPA1, and some 450 for DPB1. Among the roughly 390 genotyped donors, approximately 82% belonged to the genetic ancestry cluster associated with self-reported Caucasian donors. The study aimed to test whether cataloging public T cell receptors could reveal signatures of past pathogen exposure. The study used immunosequencing to profile the T cell repertoires of some 600 subjects and linked those repertoires to cytomegalovirus serostatus. An early release covering roughly 600 HLA-typed donors comprised approximately 290 gigabases of sequencing data and about 90 million unique TCR sequences. In a later genetic analysis, genome-wide SNP genotypes for about three fifths of the roughly 670 donors were used, and that subset was treated as a discovery cohort. A separate validation cohort of roughly 120 different subjects was used in addition to the roughly 670-subject first cohort. In the later analysis, no new phenotypic data were used to find candidate immune exposures; instead, reliance was placed on TCR beta sequences and their occurrence across donors. To predict cytomegalovirus infection status, the study combined high-throughput TCR immunosequencing, statistical association of individual TCRs with disease status, and machine learning. A later analysis re-examined previously published TCR beta repertoires from about 670 donors and added high-resolution HLA genotyping to investigate patterns of TCR occurrence. Among about 410 genotyped donors of the cohort, an average of roughly 230,000 unique TCR beta nucleotide sequences was sequenced per donor, of which approximately 18% were non-productive. An earlier analysis of about 620 of the donors applied high-throughput TCR beta sequencing to assess whether each TCR beta V gene segment acted as functional or pseudogenic. Donor age, sex, ethnicity and CMV serostatus were compiled alongside the repertoire data.

Libraries were prepared through the immunoSEQ multiplex PCR assay. For the multiplex PCR, a mixture combining 60 forward primers for TCR Vbeta segments and 13 reverse primers for TCR Jbeta segments was used. The CDR3 region of rearranged TCR beta genes was amplified from genomic DNA with a multiplex PCR assay. Amplified TCR beta libraries were sequenced as 87-base-pair reads on the Illumina HiSeq System. Turning to the authors' computational methods: In a later analysis, some 80 million unique TCR beta chains were counted across the roughly 670 repertoires, and roughly 10 million of these chains were shared by at least two donors. A nearest-neighbor algorithm error-corrected the raw reads and collapsed the reads into unique sequences, merging closely related sequences to remove PCR and sequencing errors. CDR3 sequences were aligned to IMGT reference sequences to assign V, D and J gene segments. For a sequence to be retained, a match of at least six nucleotides was required to both a V gene segment and a J gene segment. A rearrangement was called productive if the CDR3 had no stop codons and remained in frame with V and J, and every other rearrangement was called non-productive. CDR3 was defined according to IMGT convention as the region running from the second conserved V-encoded cysteine to the conserved J-encoded phenylalanine. The earlier analysis of about 640 of the donors excluded any sequence lacking an unambiguous match to a single V gene segment. In an earlier analysis of approximately 550 of the donors, V segments were called functional above 56.7% productive rearrangements and were called segregating when the between-donor standard deviation exceeded 5%. A statistical classification framework was built to diagnose cytomegalovirus status from the catalog of TCR beta chain sequences. In a later analysis, TCR nucleotide sequences were compared against IMGT/GENE-DB human TR gene sequences so that V and J genes could be assigned. The TCRdist pipeline was used in a later analysis to assign CDR3 sequences and most-parsimonious VDJ recombination scenarios. In a later analysis, each TCR beta chain was defined by its CDR3 amino acid sequence together with its V-gene family, and reads without a unique V-gene family were excluded. As a way to deal with suspected cross-contamination and a sequencing artifact, a later analysis dropped hundreds of nucleotide sequences that were highly shared and had low generation probability. For each public chain, a later analysis derived a clonal expansion index from normalized ranks of inferred template counts within each repertoire. In a later analysis, generation probabilities were computed with a VDJ recombination model fitted to out-of-frame rearrangements, and the resulting probabilities were checked against IGoR. In a later analysis, TCR-TCR, TCR-HLA and TCR-CMV co-occurrence was scored with hypergeometric tests, and a repertoire-size bias correction was applied to TCR pairs. A later analysis estimated false discovery rates by permuting HLA or CMV assignments 20 times. In a later analysis, co-occurring TCRs were grouped using DBSCAN, with TCRdist sequence similarity added in when clustering inside HLA-allele-positive subsets. For co-occurrence clustering, repertoires with fewer than 30,000 or more than 120,000 public chains were excluded, along with a handful of repertoires with anomalous nucleotide sharing. TCRdb provides this immuneACCESS table in a form limited to in-frame rearrangements. Some clones are lacking; in checked studies, under half of them reflect an unresolved V gene, and why the rest are absent is not known. Clone size and V and J calls were adopted from that table, with D and trimming inferred from the DNA. The sample table holds 120,000 or so clones, of which 77% were seen once. The ten largest clones add up to around 3.9% of the sample.

Overall study outcomes, separate from this receptor: Because counts were too low, about 15 rarely observed V segments, including chromosome 9 orphons, were left out of the earlier analysis of about 620 of the donors. In a later analysis, some 18,000 TCR beta sequences were associated with specific HLA alleles at a false discovery rate of 0.05. In a later analysis, HLA-associated TCR beta chains showed more clonal expansion and lower generation probabilities than non-associated chains that were equally common. In the study, 150 to 200 TCR beta chains were listed as associated with cytomegalovirus. Broadly in line with IMGT annotations, most TCR beta V segments showed up in productive rearrangements about 87% or about 30% of the time in an earlier analysis of around 550 of the donors. Three of the identified cytomegalovirus-associated TCR beta chains were confirmed in vitro to be specific for cytomegalovirus antigens. Linkage disequilibrium might explain the correlated functional status among segregating V segments, but an unknown experimental factor could not be ruled out. Strong co-occurrence of HLA alleles, especially DR and DQ, made assigning TCR associations to individual alleles difficult. The authors suggested that the approach could potentially be generalized to other disease states and immunological phenotypes. A further reported finding was that TCR beta sequences accurately predicted the HLA-A and HLA-B alleles for most subjects in the first cohort. Presence/absence analyses assumed roughly uniform sequencing depth across donors, an assumption that may not hold. The classifier was reported to diagnose cytomegalovirus status with high specificity and sensitivity in both the original cohort and the validation cohort. Because HLA typing was missing for some donors at each locus, association tests included only the typed subset. In a later genetic analysis, a missense DCLRE1C variant was associated with V-gene and J-gene trimming of TCR beta chains, and the association was replicated in an independent cohort. CMV serostatus was the only immune exposure information available for the cohort. Several of the top co-occurrence clusters appeared to be linked to parvovirus B19, influenza, CMV and Epstein-Barr virus, according to a later analysis. Because the 87-base-pair reads could not distinguish some IMGT-functional V segments, including TRBV6-2 and TRBV6-3, those segments were excluded. According to a later genetic analysis, donors in an Asian-associated ancestry cluster had fewer N-insertions in productive TCRs than the approximately 670-donor mean. A cluster of highly shared sequence variants was judged likely to represent a technical artifact of the sequencing pipeline. According to a later analysis, TCR association rates differed among HLA loci, with DRB1 alleles showing the most associated TCRs and HLA-C alleles showing the fewest. Only TCR beta chains were sequenced in this cohort, and the absence of alpha or paired-chain data limited detectable features. Most TCR sequences were observed very rarely across donors, whereas some public TCRs were present in many individuals. A later analysis found that most CMV-associated TCR beta chains appeared HLA-restricted, with HLA associations seemingly driven largely by CMV exposure.

Sequenced input: PBMCs. The clonotype comes from a human donor in good health. The rearrangement combines TRBV5-1 with TRBJ2-1; TRBD2 matches 11 bases in the middle. The DNA sequence is given as TGCGCCAGCAGCGCGACTAGCGGGGTGGGGAATGAGCAGTTCTTC. Its translation is CASSATSGVGNEQFF.